These 30 T cell receptor beta chains were all obtained from the same sample, sequenced in a study of OX40 agonist ivuxolimab in advanced cancers. The data were produced by immunoSEQ multiplex PCR, yet TCRdb's version contains in-frame clones alone and is incomplete. Of roughly 58,000 clones in the sample, approximately 80% were seen once. The specimen was CD4+ or CD8+ T cells sorted from blood, collected in a trial of the OX40 agonist ivuxolimab. The receptors were gathered from an adult with an advanced solid tumor such as melanoma, head and neck, liver or kidney cancer.

The V gene is TRBV30, the J gene TRBJ1-5; no clear D. The length of the CDR3 is 14 residues. Trimming removed 3 bases from V and 1 base from J, with 10 bases in between. The germline V gene has CDR1 GTSNPN and CDR2 SVGIG (reference sequence). Written as DNA, the CDR3 is TGTGCCTGGAGCCGGGGAGGGAGCAATCAGCCCCAGCATTTT. It is translated as CAWSRGGSNQPQHF.

This chain joins TRBV4-1 and TRBJ1-5, with a tentative D call TRBD1 (5 bases). The CDR3 runs to 17 residues. Trimming removed 0 bases from V and 0 bases from J, with 12 bases in between. CDR1 and CDR2 (germline): MGHRA, YSYEKL. CDR3 in DNA: TGCGCCAGCAGCCAAGATCGGACACTGTATAGCAATCAGCCCCAGCATTTT. It specifies CASSQDRTLYSNQPQHF.

The chain joins TRBV18 to TRBJ2-5; the D gene is possibly TRBD2 (5 bases). The germline V gene has CDR1 KGHSH and CDR2 LQKENI. The CDR3 is 15 residues long. Trimming removed 0 bases from V and 2 bases from J, with 10 bases in between. The CDR3 reads CASSPPQRTQETQYF. The CDR3 DNA sequence: TGTGCCAGCTCACCACCCCAGAGGACTCAAGAGACCCAGTACTTC. Together with reference TRBV18 and TRBJ2-5, the CDR3 gives the full variable domain: NAGVMQNPRHLVRRRGQEARLRCSPMKGHSHVYWYRQLPEEGLKFMVYLQKENIIDESGMPKERFSAEFPKEGPSILRIQQVVRGDSAAYFCASSPPQRTQETQYFGPGTRLLVL.

The V gene is TRBV30, the J gene TRBJ1-1; no clear D. CDR1 is GTSNPN and CDR2 is SVGIG in the germline V gene (reference sequence). Deletions cut 0 bases from V and 11 bases from J, with 13 bases between. The CDR3 has 12 residues. The DNA for the CDR3 is TGTGCCTGGAGTGTACGGGGTCCCAGGGCTTTCTTT. It encodes CAWSVRGPRAFF.

The chain combines TRBV18 with TRBJ2-1, with 9 bases that match TRBD1. CDR1 is KGHSH, CDR2 LQKENI, per germline. This CDR3 has 14 residues. V lost 2 bases to trimming and J lost 5 bases; unmatched junction nucleotides: 1. The CDR3 nucleotides read TGTGCCAGCTCACCAGGACAGGGGAACAATGAGCAGTTCTTC. It translates to CASSPGQGNNEQFF.

Points on this clone: The junction shows a germline mismatch at one end, possibly a read error. V gene TRBV5-1 combines with J gene TRBJ2-3; tentative D call: TRBD1 (6 bases). Germline assignment: CDR1 SGHRS and CDR2 YFSETQ. The CDR3 consists of 14 residues. CDR3 nucleotide sequence: TGCGCCAGCGGCCGTGATCCGGTGACAGGTACGCAGTATTTT. It is translated as CASGRDPVTGTQYF.

This clone was recorded only once. The CDR3 bases are TGTGCCAGCACAACAGGGACCTACGAGCAGTACTTC. Its translation is CASTTGTYEQYF. The rearrangement uses TRBV6-1 and TRBJ2-7, with D possibly TRBD1 on 6 matching bases. V lost 7 bases to trimming and J lost 2 bases, with 9 bases between them. Germline CDR1 MNHNS, CDR2 SASEGT. The CDR3 is made up of 12 amino acids.

This chain links TRBV6-5 with TRBJ1-5, with 7 bases aligning to TRBD1. V lost 6 bases and J lost 7; bases outside the gene matches: 9. Germline lookup yields CDR1 MNHEY and CDR2 SVGAGI. The CDR3 runs 14 residues. This chain's CDR3 is CASRPRTGYQPQHF. CDR3 coding DNA: TGTGCCAGCAGACCCAGGACAGGTTACCAGCCCCAGCATTTT.

The chain links TRBV5-6 to TRBJ1-2; D gene uncertain. In germline, CDR1 is SGHDT, CDR2 YYEEEE. V shed 3 bases and J shed 7 bases, with 13 bases lying between them. This CDR3 has 13 residues. The CDR3 DNA sequence: TGTGCCAGCAGCTCACGACCTGGAGGTGGCTACACCTTC. It is translated as CASSSRPGGGYTF.

This clone has a count of ten or more. The rearrangement links TRBV12-5 to TRBJ2-2; 7 nucleotides align to TRBD1. The V gene end was trimmed by 5 bases and the J gene end by 6 bases; junction bases not matched to a gene: 3. CDR1 is LGHNT and CDR2 is FRNRAP in the germline V gene. CDR3 length: 13 amino acids. CDR3 residues: CASGNTGAGELFF. The CDR3 DNA reads TGTGCTAGTGGTAACACAGGGGCCGGGGAGCTGTTTTTT.

This clone has a handful of counts. This rearrangement joins TRBV7-9 to TRBJ2-3; D could derive from TRBD1 or TRBD2 (5 bases each). Germline CDR1 reads SEHNR; CDR2 reads FQNEAQ (reference sequence). The CDR3 extends over 14 amino acids. V lost 5 bases to trimming and J lost 2 bases, with 11 bases between them. CDR3 region: CASSMGVNTDTQYF. The DNA of the CDR3 is TGTGCCAGCAGCATGGGGGTGAACACAGATACGCAGTATTTT. The full variable domain, rest sourced from reference TRBV7-9 and TRBJ2-3, is DTGVSQNPRHKITKRGQNVTFRCDPISEHNRLYWYRQTLGQGPEFLTYFQNEAQLEKSRLLSDRFSAERPKGSFSTLEIQRTEQGDSAMYLCASSMGVNTDTQYFGPGTRLTVL.

The chain carries TRBV5-1 and TRBJ2-3; a possible D gene is TRBD2 (7 bases). V lost 0 bases to trimming and J lost 2 bases, with 13 bases between them. Germline V gene data show CDR1 as SGHRS and CDR2 as YFSETQ. The CDR3 spans 16 residues. The CDR3 is CASSLDGGAYTDTQYF. CDR3 DNA: TGCGCCAGCAGCTTGGATGGGGGGGCTTACACAGATACGCAGTATTTT.

V usage is TRBV5-4 and J usage is TRBJ2-1; 9 bases align to TRBD1. This CDR3 comprises 15 residues. V shed 4 bases and J 3 bases; nucleotides not matched to a gene: 5. Per the germline V gene, CDR1 is SGHNT and CDR2 is YYREEE (reference sequence). For the CDR3, the DNA is TGTGCCAGCAGCCCGGACAGGGGACTCTACAATGAGCAGTTCTTC. It specifies CASSPDRGLYNEQFF.

The rearrangement links TRBV11-2 to TRBJ2-1; D gene ambiguous. This CDR3 has 13 amino acids. Trimming removed 8 bases at V and 3 bases at J, with 11 bases between. CDR1 is SGHAT and CDR2 is FQNNGV in the germline V gene. CDR3 sequence: CASLRSNYNEQFF. CDR3 sequence (DNA): TGTGCCAGCCTACGGAGTAACTACAATGAGCAGTTCTTC.

The chain couples TRBV19 to TRBJ1-2, with no clear D. The CDR3 is 12 residues long. Trimming left V 3 bases short and J 7 bases short, with 9 bases between. Germline CDR1 reads LNHDA; CDR2 reads SQIVND (reference sequence). Here the CDR3 DNA reads TGTGCCAGTAGTATCGTAGTTGGTGGCTACACCTTC. This codes for CASSIVVGGYTF. The entire variable domain, with the rest obtained from reference TRBV19 and TRBJ1-2, is as follows: DGGITQSPKYLFRKEGQNVTLSCEQNLNHDAMYWYRQDPGQGLRLIYYSQIVNDFQKGDIAEGYSVSREKKESFPLTVTSAQKNPTAFYLCASSIVVGGYTFGSGTRLTVV.

V gene TRBV7-2 combines with J gene TRBJ2-3, with 10 positions matching TRBD2. V lost 5 bases and J lost 2; bases outside the gene matches: 4. Germline values: CDR1 SGHTA, CDR2 FQGNSA. This CDR3 is built from 15 residues. The DNA for the CDR3 is TGTGCCAGCAGCCCACTAGCGGGGCCCACAGATACGCAGTATTTT. Protein sequence: CASSPLAGPTDTQYF. The complete variable domain, with remaining parts taken from reference TRBV7-2 and TRBJ2-3, reads GAGVSQSPSNKVTEKGKDVELRCDPISGHTALYWYRQSLGQGLEFLIYFQGNSAPDKSGLPSDRFSAERTGGSVSTLTIQRTQQEDSAVYLCASSPLAGPTDTQYFGPGTRLTVL.

The J gene is TRBJ1-2, the V gene TRBV19; 8 bases are a match to TRBD1. Germline trimming cut 1 base from V and 4 bases from J; bases unmatched to any gene: 5. The CDR3 loop spans 15 amino acids. Germline V lookup: CDR1 LNHDA, CDR2 SQIVND (reference sequence). The CDR3 nucleotides read TGTGCCAGTAGTATAGGGGGACAGGTGGGCTATGGCTACACCTTC. Translation gives CASSIGGQVGYGYTF.

Only one count was recorded for this clone. V usage is TRBV27 and J usage is TRBJ1-4, with D possibly matching TRBD1 (5 bases). Trimming shortened V by 5 bases and J by 7 bases, and 14 bases separated the two germline ends. The CDR3 runs 14 residues. Germline V gives CDR1 MNHEY, CDR2 SMNVEV (reference sequence). CDR3 region: CASSRSGTAEKLFF. CDR3 in DNA: TGTGCCAGCAGTCGGTCCGGGACCGCTGAAAAACTGTTTTTT.

The V and J genes are TRBV11-3 and TRBJ1-1; TRBD1 matches at 11 bases. The germline CDR1 and CDR2 sequences are SGHNT and YENEEA. The CDR3 extends over 13 amino acids. Germline trimming cut 5 bases from V and 11 bases from J; bases unmatched to any gene: 7. For the CDR3, the DNA is TGTGCCAGCAGCACCGGACAGGGGGCGGTGGCTTTCTTT. Its translation is CASSTGQGAVAFF.

This chain joins TRBV29-1 and TRBJ2-4; no firm D call. The V end was cut by 4 bases, the J end by 0 bases, with 7 bases between. CDR1 SQVTM and CDR2 ANQGSEA come from the germline V gene. This CDR3 spans 13 amino acids. The CDR3 coding sequence is TGCAGCGTTGCCCCGTTAGCCAAAAACATTCAGTACTTC. This translates into CSVAPLAKNIQYF.

The chain has TRBV30 and TRBJ2-6, with D possibly being TRBD2 (5 bases). Germline V gives CDR1 GTSNPN, CDR2 SVGIG (reference sequence). The CDR3 is 14 amino acids. Deletions cut 4 bases from V and 0 bases from J, with 7 bases between. The CDR3 DNA reads as TGTGCCTGGAAACGGGACTCTGGGGCCAACGTCCTGACTTTC. Amino acids: CAWKRDSGANVLTF.

The chain combines TRBV5-1 with TRBJ2-3; D might be TRBD1 (6 bases). V lost 4 bases and J 4 bases, leaving 16 bases between the germline ends. This CDR3 contains 15 residues. Germline CDR1 SGHRS, CDR2 YFSETQ. The CDR3 is CASSAGTNRADTQYF. The CDR3 nucleotides are TGCGCCAGCAGCGCCGGGACAAATAGAGCAGATACGCAGTATTTT.

The gene calls are TRBV4-3 and TRBJ1-5; D uncertain. CDR3 length: 15 residues. CDR1 LGHNA and CDR2 YSLEER come from the germline V gene. Trimming took 0 bases from V and 7 from J, leaving 13 bases between them. This chain's CDR3 is CASSQDPSGRQPQHF. CDR3 sequence (DNA): TGCGCCAGCAGCCAAGATCCTTCAGGCCGGCAGCCCCAGCATTTT.

The gene calls are TRBV18 and TRBJ1-1; maybe TRBD1 (6 bases). The CDR3 extends over 13 amino acids. Germline CDR1 reads KGHSH; CDR2 reads LQKENI. V was shortened by 2 bases and J by 6 bases, with 10 bases between the two germline ends. The CDR3 DNA is TGTGCCAGCTCACCAAAGACAGGTGCTGAAGCTTTCTTT. Translation gives CASSPKTGAEAFF.

The chain couples TRBV4-2 to TRBJ1-1; D gene ambiguous. V lost 5 bases, J lost 6 bases, and 10 bases lay in between. CDR3 length: 12 residues. Germline-derived CDR1 and CDR2 are LGHNA and YNFKEQ. CDR3 DNA: TGTGCCAGCAGCTTGGGGATCTCTGAAGCTTTCTTT. Its translation: CASSLGISEAFF.

This clone has more than one count but fewer than ten. The gene calls are TRBV5-1 and TRBJ1-1, with TRBD1 as a possible D gene (5 bases). Germline CDR1 is SGHRS and CDR2 is YFSETQ. The germline V and J ends were trimmed by 8 bases and 4 bases, with 18 bases remaining between them. This CDR3 has 14 residues. For the CDR3, the DNA is TGCGCCAGTCAAACTACTGCAGGGACCACTGAAGCTTTCTTT. It translates to CASQTTAGTTEAFF.

The rearrangement uses TRBV5-1 and TRBJ2-5; 7 bases are shared with TRBD1. From germline, CDR1 is SGHRS and CDR2 YFSETQ. The CDR3 runs 15 residues. V dropped 4 bases and J dropped 0; count of bases not matched to a gene: 6. The CDR3 sequence: CASSPGQPYQETQYF. The CDR3 nucleotides read TGCGCCAGCAGCCCGGGACAGCCGTACCAAGAGACCCAGTACTTC.

V and J are TRBV11-1 and TRBJ2-5; D not certain. The CDR3 spans 14 residues. V lost 5 bases and J 4 bases, leaving 14 bases between the germline ends. CDR1 and CDR2 (germline): SGHAT, FQDESV (reference sequence). The CDR3 loop is CASSRGVSGETQYF. The CDR3 DNA sequence: TGTGCCAGCAGCAGAGGCGTTAGTGGAGAGACCCAGTACTTC.

The V and J genes are TRBV11-2 and TRBJ2-2; perhaps TRBD1 as D (6 bases). CDR1 and CDR2 from the germline V gene are SGHAT and FQNNGV. This CDR3 has 16 residues. V was shortened by 4 bases and J by 2 bases, with 14 bases between the two germline ends. The CDR3 sequence is CASSSLTGRNTGELFF. The CDR3 DNA follows: TGTGCCAGCAGCTCCCTCACAGGGCGAAACACCGGGGAGCTGTTTTTT.

The chain carries TRBV18 and TRBJ1-1; D uncertain. Looked up from germline, CDR1 is KGHSH and CDR2 is LQKENI. The CDR3 is 12 residues long. With 6 bases removed from V and 6 bases from J, the gap between germline ends came to 11 bases. The DNA of the CDR3 is TGTGCCAGCTCCCCCGGCGTCGCTGAAGCTTTCTTT. Translation: CASSPGVAEAFF. The full variable domain, rest sourced from reference TRBV18 and TRBJ1-1, is NAGVMQNPRHLVRRRGQEARLRCSPMKGHSHVYWYRQLPEEGLKFMVYLQKENIIDESGMPKERFSAEFPKEGPSILRIQQVVRGDSAAYFCASSPGVAEAFFGQGTRLTVV.